What follows are 2 T cell receptor beta chains derived from one specimen sequenced in a study of graft-versus-host responses after intestinal transplantation. TCRdb keeps only in-frame clones here, not all; method: immunoSEQ multiplex PCR. The sample has 95,000 to 150,000 clones; approximately 95% are singletons. For these receptors, no antigen is known. The source was unstimulated CD8+ T cells sorted from spleen or lymph node cells, collected before intestinal transplant. Receptor source: a human donor who received an intestinal transplant.

This rearrangement joins TRBV19 to TRBJ1-5; unclear D gene. The length of the CDR3 is 14 residues. Germline V gives CDR1 LNHDA, CDR2 SQIVND (reference sequence). The V end was cut by 8 bases, the J end by 3 bases, with 14 bases between. The CDR3 region has the DNA TGTGCCAGTTTGGATGGCGGTTTCAATCAGCCCCAGCATTTT. This translates into CASLDGGFNQPQHF. The full variable domain, rest sourced from reference TRBV19 and TRBJ1-5, is DGGITQSPKYLFRKEGQNVTLSCEQNLNHDAMYWYRQDPGQGLRLIYYSQIVNDFQKGDIAEGYSVSREKKESFPLTVTSAQKNPTAFYLCASLDGGFNQPQHFGDGTRLSIL.

V gene TRBV10-3 combines with J gene TRBJ1-2, with a weak D call TRBD1 (6 bases). The CDR3 is made up of 13 amino acids. V was clipped by 10 bases and J by 4 bases, with 16 bases between them. Germline lookup yields CDR1 ENHRY and CDR2 SYGVKD. CDR3 coding DNA: TGTGCCACCAGACGGTGGACAGTCTATGGCTACACCTTC. This encodes CATRRWTVYGYTF.